This passage covers 32 T cell receptor beta chains from one sample sequenced in a study of graft-versus-host responses after intestinal transplantation. Generated by immunoSEQ multiplex PCR, the TCRdb table keeps only in-frame clones and is missing some. This table holds around 6,400 clones, 20% to 30% found once. The sample in question was alloreactive CD4+ T cells from a mixed lymphocyte reaction culture, obtained before intestinal transplant. The subset here: CFSE-low proliferating T cells sorted from approximately six-day pre-transplant mixed lymphocyte reaction (GvH or HvG direction). The receptors derive from a human patient who received an intestinal transplant.

This clone occurred a few times. V gene TRBV5-1 combines with J gene TRBJ2-1; 7 bases are a match to TRBD2. This CDR3 contains 15 residues. The ends lost 1 base at V and 9 bases at J; junction bases unmatched: 10. Germline V gives CDR1 SGHRS, CDR2 YFSETQ. The chain's CDR3 is CASSLISGFVGEQFF. As DNA, the CDR3 is TGCGCCAGCAGCTTGATTAGCGGGTTCGTCGGTGAGCAGTTCTTC.

This clone was counted only a few times. The CDR3 is CASSATPGSSYEQYF. CDR3 DNA sequence: TGTGCCAGCAGTGCGACCCCAGGGAGCTCCTACGAGCAGTACTTC. The chain has TRBV6-5 and TRBJ2-7, with D tentatively TRBD1 or TRBD2 (5 bases each). The V end was cut by 5 bases, the J end by 0 bases, with 14 bases between. The V gene's germline CDR1 is MNHEY and CDR2 SVGAGI. The CDR3 loop spans 15 amino acids.

The chain joins TRBV27 to TRBJ2-1; D gene ambiguous. Per germline, CDR1 MNHEY and CDR2 SMNVEV (reference sequence). Trimming stripped 2 bases from V and 0 bases from J, with 2 bases between. CDR3 length: 13 amino acids. The CDR3 loop reads CASSLSSYNEQFF. CDR3 bases: TGTGCCAGCAGTTTAAGCTCCTACAATGAGCAGTTCTTC.

The rearrangement joins TRBV6-5 to TRBJ2-5; D perhaps matches TRBD2 (6 bases). CDR3 length: 13 residues. V was pared by 7 bases and J by 1 base, with 10 bases between. In germline, CDR1 is MNHEY, CDR2 SVGAGI. CDR3 DNA: TGTGCCAGCAACCGGGACTCCCAAGAGACCCAGTACTTC. It specifies CASNRDSQETQYF.

This clone was counted only a few times. The V gene is TRBV28, the J gene TRBJ2-7; D may be TRBD1 (6 bases). Between the trimmed V and J ends, which lost 8 bases and 1 base, there was a span of 18 bases. Germline-derived CDR1 and CDR2 are MDHEN and SYDVKM. The CDR3 loop spans 15 amino acids. The CDR3 nucleotides read TGTGCCAGCCGCAGGGGCGGCGGGTCTTCCTACGAGCAGTACTTC. Translated, it gives CASRRGGGSSYEQYF.

This clone showed up just a few times. DNA of the CDR3: TGCGCCAGCAGCTCGCTAGCGGGAGGTCGGGAGACCCAGTACTTC. Protein product: CASSSLAGGRETQYF. The chain is built from TRBV5-1 and TRBJ2-5, with 11 bases that match TRBD2. This CDR3 has 15 amino acids. Germline-derived CDR1 and CDR2 are SGHRS and YFSETQ. V lost 3 bases and J lost 5; bases outside the gene matches: 6.

This clone is categorized as medium-sized. V gene TRBV7-9 combines with J gene TRBJ2-1; a weak D match, TRBD1 (5 bases). This CDR3 has 14 residues. The germline V and J ends were trimmed by 3 bases and 5 bases, with 11 bases remaining between them. Germline V gene lookup returns CDR1 SEHNR and CDR2 FQNEAQ (reference sequence). DNA of the CDR3: TGTGCCAGCAGCTTTAGGACACTCGACAATGAGCAGTTCTTC. Amino acid sequence: CASSFRTLDNEQFF.

This clone was detected only a few times. The genes are TRBV7-3 and TRBJ2-3, with D perhaps matching TRBD1 (5 bases). CDR3 length: 16 residues. Looked up from germline, CDR1 is SGHTA and CDR2 is FQGTGA. V lost 1 base to trimming and J lost 2 bases, with 13 bases between them. CDR3 nucleotides: TGTGCCAGCAGCTTAAGTCCTAGGACACACACAGATACGCAGTATTTT. Its protein product is CASSLSPRTHTDTQYF.

This clone has more than one count but fewer than ten. The junction departs from the called germline gene at one end, perhaps through a read error. The V gene is TRBV6-5, the J gene TRBJ2-3, with TRBD1 as a possible D gene (5 bases). The CDR3 length is 12 residues. Germline V lookup: CDR1 MNHEY, CDR2 SVGAGI. The CDR3 loop reads CAISGAPDTQYF. The CDR3 DNA follows: TGTGCCATCAGTGGGGCGCCCGATACGCAGTATTTT.

The chain has TRBV7-9 and TRBJ1-5; TRBD1 matches at 9 bases. Per germline, CDR1 SEHNR and CDR2 FQNEAQ (reference sequence). The CDR3 is 17 amino acids. The V segment lost 5 bases and the J segment 4 bases; nucleotides outside the gene matches: 12. The DNA of the CDR3 is TGTGCCAGCAGCCGATTCCCACAGGGGGCTATGAATCAGCCCCAGCATTTT. It yields the protein CASSRFPQGAMNQPQHF.

In this sample, this clone turned up a few times. The chain recombines TRBV29-1 with TRBJ2-2; tentatively, D is TRBD1 (6 bases). V gave up 7 bases and J gave up 2 bases, with 11 bases separating them. CDR3 length: 13 residues. Germline CDR1 and CDR2: SQVTM and ANQGSEA. CDR3 sequence (DNA): TGCAGCGCGAGGACAGCAAACACCGGGGAGCTGTTTTTT. Residues: CSARTANTGELFF.

The chain carries TRBV28 and TRBJ2-7; 7 bases agree with TRBD2. J lost 3 bases, V lost 6 bases, and 11 bases had no gene match. CDR1 and CDR2 from the germline V gene are MDHEN and SYDVKM. CDR3 size: 15 residues. CDR3 in amino acids: CASSPTSMEGYEQYF. The CDR3 DNA is TGTGCCAGCAGCCCGACTAGCATGGAAGGCTACGAGCAGTACTTC. Full variable domain (missing parts from reference TRBV28 and TRBJ2-7): DVKVTQSSRYLVKRTGEKVFLECVQDMDHENMFWYRQDPGLGLRLIYFSYDVKMKEKGDIPEGYSVSREKKERFSLILESASTNQTSMYLCASSPTSMEGYEQYFGPGTRLTVT.

The J gene is TRBJ2-3, the V gene TRBV29-1; a possible D gene is TRBD2 (5 bases). The germline V gene encodes CDR1 SQVTM and CDR2 ANQGSEA. The CDR3 length is 13 residues. The germline V and J ends were trimmed by 6 bases and 3 bases, with 13 bases remaining between them. CDR3 DNA sequence: TGCAGCGTAAAGCGGAGTTGGACAGATACGCAGTATTTT. Residues: CSVKRSWTDTQYF.

This clone was observed a few times. The rearrangement uses TRBV6-1 and TRBJ2-1, with D possibly matching TRBD1 (5 bases). The germline CDR1 and CDR2 sequences are MNHNS and SASEGT. Trimming removed 7 bases from V and 0 bases from J, with 13 bases in between. The CDR3 length is 15 residues. The CDR3 protein is CASTFRASSYNEQFF. The CDR3 region has the DNA TGTGCCAGCACCTTCAGGGCTAGCTCCTACAATGAGCAGTTCTTC.

The chain uses TRBV7-2 and TRBJ1-4; 7 positions match TRBD1. There are 17 residues in the CDR3. Germline V gene lookup returns CDR1 SGHTA and CDR2 FQGNSA. V trimming: 5 bases; J trimming: 0 bases; junction bases outside the gene matches: 9. The CDR3 DNA reads TGTGCCAGCAGCCGCTGGGGGACAGTTACAACTAATGAAAAACTGTTTTTT. It is translated as CASSRWGTVTTNEKLFF.

A remark on this clone: At one boundary the junction diverges from the germline segment, which might be a read error. This rearrangement joins TRBV6-1 to TRBJ1-5; D is possibly TRBD1 (5 bases). The CDR3 spans 15 residues. The germline V gene encodes CDR1 MNHNS and CDR2 SASEGT. The CDR3 bases are TGTGCCAGCGGTGAATTAGAACAGGCCGATCAGCCCCAGCATTTT. Its protein is CASGELEQADQPQHF.

CDR3 protein: CASRGGELFF. The CDR3 coding sequence is TGCGCCAGCAGAGGAGGGGAGCTGTTTTTT. The chain carries TRBV5-1 and TRBJ2-2; no clear D gene. V lost 5 bases and J 8 bases, leaving 4 bases between the germline ends. In germline, CDR1 is SGHRS, CDR2 YFSETQ. This CDR3 spans 10 amino acids.

This clone is labeled medium-sized. This CDR3 reads CAISNSGYSYEQYF. CDR3 nucleotide sequence: TGTGCCATCAGTAACTCAGGGTACTCCTACGAGCAGTACTTC. This chain links TRBV10-3 with TRBJ2-7; maybe TRBD1 (5 bases). V lost 5 bases and J lost 0, with 11 bases in between. Germline values: CDR1 ENHRY, CDR2 SYGVKD. CDR3 length: 14 amino acids.

The V and J genes are TRBV5-1 and TRBJ2-6; D remains unclear. Germline-derived CDR1 and CDR2 are SGHRS and YFSETQ. The length of the CDR3 is 17 residues. V lost 0 bases and J lost 0, with 10 bases in between. The CDR3 here is CASSLGQYPSGANVLTF. The CDR3 nucleotides are TGCGCCAGCAGCTTGGGGCAATACCCCTCTGGGGCCAACGTCCTGACTTTC.

By share, this clone ranks as large. The CDR3 region is CASSQHRQFTTNEKLFF. DNA of the CDR3: TGCGCCAGCAGCCAACACCGACAGTTCACAACTAATGAAAAACTGTTTTTT. The J gene is TRBJ1-4, the V gene TRBV4-1; D is perhaps TRBD1 (5 bases). This CDR3 is built from 17 residues. Trimming stripped 2 bases from V and 0 bases from J, with 13 bases between. Germline CDR1 and CDR2: MGHRA and YSYEKL.

This clone is labeled medium-sized. This chain joins TRBV11-3 and TRBJ2-2; TRBD2 might be the D (5 bases). The V end lost 0 bases, the J end lost 4 bases, and 12 bases lay between the germline ends. Germline values: CDR1 SGHNT, CDR2 YENEEA. The CDR3 consists of 16 residues. CDR3 sequence: CASSLDRGSGTGELFF. The CDR3, as DNA: TGTGCCAGCAGCTTAGATAGAGGGAGCGGCACCGGGGAGCTGTTTTTT. The full variable domain, with the rest looked up from reference TRBV11-3 and TRBJ2-2, is EAGVVQSPRYKIIEKKQPVAFWCNPISGHNTLYWYLQNLGQGPELLIRYENEEAVDDSQLPKDRFSAERLKGVDSTLKIQPAELGDSAVYLCASSLDRGSGTGELFFGEGSRLTVL.

In this sample, this clone turned up a few times. The chain is built from TRBV5-3 and TRBJ2-5, with 11 bases aligning to TRBD2. TRBV5-3 is given ORF status, its function remaining uncertain. The CDR3 extends over 14 amino acids. The junction had 7 bases not matched to a gene; V was cut back by 8 bases and J by 4 bases. CDR3 DNA: TGTGCCAGCAGTCACGGACTAGCGGGAGAGACCCAGTACTTC. It codes for CASSHGLAGETQYF.

This clone was seen more than once but under ten times. The chain combines TRBV11-3 with TRBJ1-5; D is perhaps TRBD1 (6 bases). CDR1 and CDR2 (germline): SGHNT, YENEEA. V was clipped by 5 bases and J by 4 bases, with 9 bases between them. The CDR3 covers 13 residues. In nucleotides, the CDR3 is TGTGCCAGCAGCCATACAGGGAATCAGCCCCAGCATTTT. Amino acids: CASSHTGNQPQHF.

This clone is termed medium-sized (0.01 to 0.1%). The J gene is TRBJ1-2, the V gene TRBV9, with D hard to call. CDR1 is SGDLS, CDR2 YYNGEE, per germline. Trimming removed 0 bases from V and 2 bases from J, with 11 bases in between. The CDR3 is 15 residues long. The CDR3 DNA reads TGTGCCAGCAGCGTAGCGGCAGTCCGCAACTATGGCTACACCTTC. Translated: CASSVAAVRNYGYTF.

V and J are TRBV7-9 and TRBJ2-3; TRBD2 is a possible D gene (5 bases). CDR3 size: 17 residues. The ends were cut back, 1 base at V and 0 bases at J, with 14 bases in the middle. Germline V gives CDR1 SEHNR, CDR2 FQNEAQ (reference sequence). The CDR3 DNA reads as TGTGCCAGCAGCTTAGGACTATTCCCAACTAGCACAGATACGCAGTATTTT. It is translated as CASSLGLFPTSTDTQYF.

This clone was detected only a few times. The chain links TRBV7-8 to TRBJ1-1; no clear D gene. The germline V gene encodes CDR1 SGHVS and CDR2 FQNEAQ. The V gene lost 4 bases and the J gene lost 6 bases, with 18 bases spanning the gap. The CDR3 sequence is 15 residues long. CDR3 sequence (DNA): TGTGCCAGCAGCTCTACCACTGCTTACGGGGCTGAAGCTTTCTTT. It specifies CASSSTTAYGAEAFF.

Remarks on this clone: Compared with germline, one end of the junction differs, possibly owing to a read error. This chain joins TRBV6-1 and TRBJ2-5; perhaps TRBD1 as D (7 bases). CDR3 length equals 16 residues. Germline V gives CDR1 MNHNS, CDR2 SASEGT. The CDR3 spells CAISEAPEGAQETQYF. CDR3 sequence (DNA): TGTGCCATCAGTGAGGCGCCGGAGGGGGCCCAAGAGACCCAGTACTTC.

The chain combines TRBV2 with TRBJ2-2; D is possibly TRBD1 (6 bases). CDR3 length equals 16 residues. The V gene lost 0 bases and the J gene lost 6 bases, with 14 bases spanning the gap. CDR1 SNHLY and CDR2 FYNNEI come from the germline V gene. CDR3 protein: CASSEALTGQAGELFF. The CDR3 DNA reads as TGTGCCAGCAGTGAAGCGCTGACAGGCCAAGCCGGGGAGCTGTTTTTT.

This clone rates as medium-sized. This chain joins TRBV19 and TRBJ1-5; 7 nucleotides align to TRBD1. Per germline, CDR1 LNHDA and CDR2 SQIVND (reference sequence). Trimming removed 2 bases from V and 4 bases from J; junction bases left unmatched: 8. There are 16 residues in the CDR3. The chain's CDR3 is CASSINRDRQNQPQHF. The CDR3 DNA follows: TGTGCCAGTAGTATAAACCGGGACAGACAAAATCAGCCCCAGCATTTT.

This clone has just a few counts. The chain joins TRBV6-6 to TRBJ1-4; 9 bases are a match to TRBD1. CDR1 is MNHNY and CDR2 is SVGAGI in the germline V gene (reference sequence). CDR3 length equals 14 residues. V shed 5 bases and J 8 bases; nucleotides not matched to a gene: 6. CDR3 bases: TGTGCCAGCAGTGTCAACAGGGGGCGCGAAAAACTGTTTTTT. Amino acid sequence: CASSVNRGREKLFF.

The CDR3 bases are TGTGCCACCCATGCGTCTGGGGCCAACGTCCTGACTTTC. Residues: CATHASGANVLTF. The genes are TRBV6-5 and TRBJ2-6; D gene unclear. The V and J ends lost 10 bases and 1 base respectively, with 8 bases between them. This CDR3 has 13 residues. CDR1 is MNHEY and CDR2 is SVGAGI in the germline V gene.

The chain uses TRBV20-1 and TRBJ1-1; 8 bases are a match to TRBD1. In germline, CDR1 is DFQATT, CDR2 SNEGSKA (reference sequence). V trimming: 7 bases; J trimming: 6 bases; junction bases outside the gene matches: 4. The CDR3 length is 11 residues. In DNA form, the CDR3 reads TGCAGTGTGGACAGGGTCGCTGAAGCTTTCTTT. Translation: CSVDRVAEAFF.